This TCR beta chain was identified in a study of blood T cell repertoires in COVID-19. Study details: The cDNA or gDNA used as material had been derived from T cells, B-cell-depleted T cells, or PBMCs.

In the source study's methods: It was from reference gene primer amplification that nucleated cell counts were estimated. Profiling relied on immunoSEQ multiplex PCR, and the TCRdb table lists in-frame clones only, not all of them. V and J calls and clone size follow that table, whereas D and trimming were derived from the DNA. Among 90,000 to 140,000 clones, approximately 76% were seen once, and the ten largest hold just under 20%. CDR3 length: 15 residues. Germline assignment: CDR1 LNHDA and CDR2 SQIVND (reference sequence). J gave up 8 bases and V 1 base, and 6 bases lay outside the gene matches. The TCR was taken from a woman in her sixties or seventies with acute or convalescent COVID-19. The sample consisted of peripheral blood. The chain uses TRBV19 and TRBJ2-1; 9 bases match TRBD2. The CDR3 coding sequence is TGTGCCAGTAGTATAGGGGCGGGGGGGCCCCATGAGCAGTTCTTC. This codes for CASSIGAGGPHEQFF.